The 26 T cell receptor beta chains reported below all come from one sample, sequenced in a study of blood T cells in healthy people across ages. Sample-barcoded 5' priming and a J-beta primer mix drove a second PCR of about 6 to 12 cycles. MiXCR, applied by TCRdb to the 5' RACE reads, yields one record per CDR3 protein. Of around 800,000 distinct CDR3 sequences in the sample, approximately 55% are singletons; the top ten hold approximately 40%. The sample consisted of blood. The receptors here all came from a man older than 75 in good health.

The chain employs TRBV10-1 and TRBJ2-7; perhaps D is TRBD1 or TRBD2 (6 bases each). The DNA end is more similar to TRBJ2-5, so the J call may be wrong. The V gene's germline CDR1 is WNHNN and CDR2 SYGVQD (reference sequence). The length of the CDR3 is 13 residues. In DNA form, the CDR3 reads TGCGCCAGCAGTGAGAGGGGGGCGCAGACCCAGTACTTC. This codes for CASSERGAQTQYF.

The J gene is TRBJ2-7, the V gene TRBV5-1; D is possibly TRBD2 (5 bases). Germline values: CDR1 SGHRS, CDR2 YFSETQ. V gave up 0 bases and J gave up 7 bases, with 14 bases separating them. The CDR3 is 14 amino acids. The CDR3 DNA is TGCGCCAGCAGCTTGGGGGGAGTATACAATGAGCAGTACTTC. This gives the protein CASSLGGVYNEQYF.

Only a few counts were recorded for this clonotype. The chain recombines TRBV29-1 with TRBJ2-5, with D perhaps assigned TRBD1 or TRBD2 (5 bases each). This CDR3 is 12 amino acids long. CDR1 and CDR2 (germline): SQVTM, ANQGSEA. V lost 8 bases and J 2 bases, leaving 12 bases between the germline ends. CDR3 sequence: CSSGRQQETQYF. The CDR3 coding sequence is TGCAGCTCGGGACGGCAACAAGAGACCCAGTACTTC.

The rearrangement uses TRBV7-2 and TRBJ2-1; D uncertain. CDR1 is SGHTA and CDR2 is FQGNSA in the germline V gene. The V end was cut by 2 bases, the J end by 2 bases, with 13 bases between. This CDR3 has 16 amino acids. The CDR3 sequence is CASSLRRQVPYNEQFF. The CDR3 DNA is TGTGCCAGCAGCTTAAGGCGTCAGGTTCCCTACAATGAGCAGTTCTTC.

V is TRBV30 and J is TRBJ2-3; 9 bases agree with TRBD2. V lost 2 bases to trimming and J lost 14 bases; unmatched junction nucleotides: 17. Germline V gene data show CDR1 as GTSNPN and CDR2 as SVGIG (reference sequence). This CDR3 spans 15 amino acids. CDR3 nucleotide sequence: TGTGCCTGGAGTAAGACTAGCGGAGCGCACAGATACGCGTATTTT. Translation: CAWSKTSGAHRYAYF.

This clonotype was observed a handful of times. One end of the junction is discordant with germline, which a read error may explain. J is TRBJ1-1 and V is TRBV3-1; possibly TRBD1 for D (5 bases). Germline V gene lookup returns CDR1 LGHDT and CDR2 YNNKEL (reference sequence). The CDR3 runs to 13 residues. The CDR3 region has the DNA TGCGCCAGCAGCCAAGGGATGGGGGTTTTAGCTTTCTTT. This encodes CASSQGMGVLAFF. Based on the CDR3 plus reference TRBV3-1 and TRBJ1-1, the full variable domain is DTAVSQTPKYLVTQMGNDKSIKCEQNLGHDTMYWYKQDSKKFLKIMFSYNNKELIINETVPNRFSPKSPDKAHLNLHINSLELGDSAVYFCASSQGMGVLAFFGQGTRLTVV.

The chain links TRBV18 to TRBJ2-4, with no clear D. The DNA end is more similar to TRBJ2-5, so the J call may be wrong. CDR3 length equals 14 residues. Germline V CDR1 and CDR2: KGHSH, LQKENI. This CDR3 reads CASSPPSQKETQYF. The CDR3 DNA is TGTGCCAGCTCACCACCGTCGCAGAAGGAGACCCAGTACTTC.

This rearrangement joins TRBV2 to TRBJ1-5, with a tentative D call TRBD1 (6 bases). The CDR3 loop spans 13 amino acids. CDR1 is SNHLY and CDR2 is FYNNEI in the germline V gene. The V end lost 8 bases, the J end lost 3 bases, and 11 bases lay between the germline ends. Here the CDR3 reads CASRQGINQPQHF. For the CDR3, the DNA is TGTGCCAGCCGGCAGGGGATCAATCAGCCCCAGCATTTT.

This chain joins TRBV27 and TRBJ2-6; 7 bases align to TRBD1. Germline-derived CDR1 and CDR2 are MNHEY and SMNVEV (reference sequence). This CDR3 is built from 16 residues. After removal of 3 bases from V and 0 bases from J, the junction contained 2 bases not matched to a gene. The DNA of the CDR3 is TGTGCCAGCAGTTTTGGGGACAGCTCTGGGGCCAACGTCCTGACTTTC. Protein: CASSFGDSSGANVLTF.

The chain uses TRBV6-1 and TRBJ2-5; D could derive from TRBD1 or TRBD2 (7 bases each). The J call may be wrong; the DNA end is better matched by TRBJ2-7. The CDR3 has 14 amino acids. CDR1 and CDR2 (germline): MNHNS, SASEGT. The CDR3, as DNA: TGTGCCAGCATCAACAGGGGAGGGATCGACGAGCAGTACTTC. Its translation: CASINRGGIDEQYF.

This clonotype was detected only a few times. The chain links TRBV5-1 to TRBJ2-5; D remains ambiguous. Germline V gene sequence: CDR1 SGHRS, CDR2 YFSETQ. V was pared by 4 bases and J by 3 bases, with 16 bases between. There are 15 residues in the CDR3. CDR3 DNA: TGCGCCAGCAGCCCATCGACAAGAACGGAAGAGACCCAGTACTTC. Residues: CASSPSTRTEETQYF.

V and J are TRBV29-1 and TRBJ2-7; D assignment may be TRBD1 or TRBD2 (5 bases each). The J call may be faulty, since TRBJ2-5 better matches the DNA end. Per germline, CDR1 SQVTM and CDR2 ANQGSEA. CDR3 length: 11 amino acids. CDR3 sequence reads: CSVGAPGTQYF. The CDR3 region has the DNA TGCAGCGTCGGGGCTCCAGGGACCCAGTACTTC.

V gene TRBV4-2 combines with J gene TRBJ2-4; TRBD2 agrees at 10 bases. The closer fit of TRBJ2-7 to the DNA end suggests the J call may be wrong. This CDR3 spans 17 amino acids. Per the germline V gene, CDR1 is LGHNA and CDR2 is YNFKEQ. The CDR3 loop is CASSQVASGRAVDEQYF. The DNA of the CDR3 is TGTGCCAGCAGCCAAGTAGCGAGCGGGAGGGCCGTCGACGAGCAGTACTTC.

The chain is built from TRBV12-3 or TRBV12-4 and TRBJ2-1; D unresolved. V lost 5 bases and J 6 bases, leaving 20 bases between the germline ends. The CDR3 runs 16 residues. The CDR3, as DNA: TGTGCCAGCAGTCCCCCGTCCTTCTGGTCCGGCAATGAGCAGTTCTTC. Translated: CASSPPSFWSGNEQFF.

The V gene is TRBV5-1, the J gene TRBJ1-1; D gene unclear. The CDR3 has 15 residues. Per germline, CDR1 SGHRS and CDR2 YFSETQ. V lost 3 bases, J lost 5 bases, and 17 bases lay in between. The CDR3, as DNA: TGCGCCAGCAGCTCATTCGGACCGCCCTCAACTGAAGCTTTCTTT. Translation: CASSSFGPPSTEAFF.

This chain joins TRBV28 and TRBJ2-7; no clear D gene. Per the germline V gene, CDR1 is MDHEN and CDR2 is SYDVKM. The germline V and J ends were trimmed by 5 bases and 3 bases, with 11 bases remaining between them. This CDR3 has 13 amino acids. Here the CDR3 reads CASSPPPNYEQYF. CDR3 DNA sequence: TGTGCCAGCAGTCCCCCCCCTAACTACGAGCAGTACTTC.

The rearrangement uses TRBV5-1 and TRBJ2-1; 7 positions agree with TRBD2. CDR1 and CDR2 from the germline V gene are SGHRS and YFSETQ. Losses at the gene ends were 4 bases for V and 4 bases for J; bases not matched to a gene: 11. The CDR3 totals 16 residues. For the CDR3, the DNA is TGCGCCAGCAGCCCCGGGTCGGCTAGCGGATACAATGAGCAGTTCTTC. Translated: CASSPGSASGYNEQFF.

The chain joins TRBV18 to TRBJ2-6, with a tentative D call TRBD1 (6 bases). Germline V lookup: CDR1 KGHSH, CDR2 LQKENI. The CDR3 covers 18 residues. With 1 base removed from V and 0 bases from J, the gap between germline ends came to 13 bases. In nucleotides, the CDR3 is TGTGCCAGCTCACCACAACAGGGTGTAGACTCTGGGGCCAACGTCCTGACTTTC. The encoded protein is CASSPQQGVDSGANVLTF.

This clonotype was picked up one time. At one end the junction does not follow the germline gene, possibly because of a read error. The J gene is TRBJ2-1, the V gene TRBV7-9; maybe TRBD2 (5 bases). This CDR3 has 13 residues. Per the germline V gene, CDR1 is SEHNR and CDR2 is FQNEAQ (reference sequence). CDR3: CAGSFTSYNEQFF. CDR3 in DNA: TGTGCCGGCAGCTTCACTAGCTACAATGAGCAGTTCTTC.

The chain recombines TRBV9 with TRBJ2-5; D gene unclear. The CDR3 totals 14 residues. With 0 bases removed from V and 3 bases from J, the gap between germline ends came to 9 bases. Germline V gene sequence: CDR1 SGDLS, CDR2 YYNGEE. In nucleotides, the CDR3 is TGTGCCAGCAGCGTAGGTTTGTCCAAAGAGACCCAGTACTTC. Translation: CASSVGLSKETQYF. The full variable domain, completed using reference TRBV9 and TRBJ2-5, is DSGVTQTPKHLITATGQRVTLRCSPRSGDLSVYWYQQSLDQGLQFLIQYYNGEERAKGNILERFSAQQFPDLHSELNLSSLELGDSALYFCASSVGLSKETQYFGPGTRLLVL.

The gene calls are TRBV5-5 and TRBJ2-7, with TRBD2 matching 9 bases. Unmatched junction bases numbered 14, after V lost 4 bases and J lost 6 bases. The CDR3 runs 16 residues. The germline V gene encodes CDR1 SGHKS and CDR2 YYEKEE (reference sequence). The CDR3 DNA follows: TGTGCCAGCAGCCCATATTGGGCGGGAGGGCGAAGCGAGCAGTACTTC. Amino acids: CASSPYWAGGRSEQYF.

This CDR3 reads CASSGTLVGTDTQYF. For the CDR3, the DNA is TGTGCCAGCAGTGGCACGCTAGTGGGCACAGATACGCAGTATTTT. The J gene is TRBJ2-3, the V gene TRBV2, with D uncertain. The CDR3 sequence is 15 residues long. Germline loops: CDR1 SNHLY, CDR2 FYNNEI. V gave up 4 bases and J gave up 1 base, with 12 bases separating them.

This clonotype was counted between two and nine times. V is TRBV7-2 and J is TRBJ1-5; possibly TRBD1 for D (5 bases). This CDR3 contains 13 residues. Trimming removed 5 bases from V and 3 bases from J, with 8 bases in between. Germline CDR1 is SGHTA and CDR2 is FQGNSA. Here the CDR3 DNA reads TGTGCCAGCAGCGCGGACAACAATCAGCCCCAGCATTTT. Translating gives CASSADNNQPQHF.

The rearrangement joins TRBV6-1 to TRBJ2-7; TRBD2 matches at 12 bases. CDR1 MNHNS and CDR2 SASEGT come from the germline V gene. J gave up 2 bases and V 4 bases, and 6 bases lay outside the gene matches. The CDR3 has 16 amino acids. CDR3 nucleotide sequence: TGTGCCAGCAGTGCCTACGGACTAGCGGGAACCTACGAGCAGTACTTC. It codes for CASSAYGLAGTYEQYF.

This chain links TRBV6-6 with TRBJ2-3; D unresolved. The CDR3 totals 13 residues. Germline V gives CDR1 MNHNY, CDR2 SVGAGI (reference sequence). Trimming stripped 5 bases from V and 14 bases from J, with 20 bases between. The CDR3 bases are TGTGCCAGCAGTCCGCAGGAATACAGATACGCGTATTTT. Residues: CASSPQEYRYAYF.

This clonotype has more than one count but fewer than ten. J is TRBJ2-1 and V is TRBV18; unclear D gene. The CDR3 contains 15 residues. Germline CDR1 and CDR2: KGHSH and LQKENI. Trimming cost V 6 bases and J 0 bases, with 12 bases left between them. The CDR3 loop reads CASSNIPSSYNEQFF. The DNA of the CDR3 is TGTGCCAGCTCGAACATACCTAGCTCCTACAATGAGCAGTTCTTC.